The sequence of this T cell receptor beta chain was determined in a study of siplizumab effects on memory and regulatory T cells. Remarks on this clone: The antigen remains undetermined.

About 9.2 x 10^4 TCR templates underwent assay in every sample. The assay was immunoSEQ multiplex PCR, and TCRdb's table has in-frame clones only and misses some. The table shows 55,000 to 70,000 clones, with roughly 93% occurring only once. Whole-study results and caveats: The study found naive T cells seemingly more diverse than memory cells and seemingly major alloresponse contributors. Suppressive activity of Tregs proliferating in siplizumab cultures remained unconfirmed. A small minority of alloreactive clones were mapped to unstimulated subsets.

The sample consisted of CD8+ T cells sorted from blood. The sequence was collected from a human donor in good health.

The CDR3 sequence is CASSFSGGDTDTQYF. CDR3 nucleotide sequence: TGTGCCAGCAGCTTTAGCGGGGGGGACACAGATACGCAGTATTTT. This sequence joins TRBV9 and TRBJ2-3; 11 bases agree with TRBD2. The CDR3 spans 15 residues. V dropped 4 bases and J dropped 2; count of bases not matched to a gene: 3. Germline CDR1 and CDR2: SGDLS and YYNGEE.